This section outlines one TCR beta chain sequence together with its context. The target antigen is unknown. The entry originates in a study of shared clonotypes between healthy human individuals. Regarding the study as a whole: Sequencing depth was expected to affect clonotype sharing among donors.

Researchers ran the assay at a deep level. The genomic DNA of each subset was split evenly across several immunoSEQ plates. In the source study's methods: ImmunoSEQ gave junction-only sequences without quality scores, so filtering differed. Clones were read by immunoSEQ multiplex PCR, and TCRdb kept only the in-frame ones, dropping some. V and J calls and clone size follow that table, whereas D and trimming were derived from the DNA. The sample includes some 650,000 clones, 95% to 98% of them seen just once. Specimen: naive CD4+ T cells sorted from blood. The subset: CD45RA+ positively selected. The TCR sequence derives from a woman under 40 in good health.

The CDR3 sequence: CASSSPQGYGYTF. The CDR3 coding sequence is TGTGCCAGCAGTTCCCCTCAGGGGTATGGCTACACCTTC. V usage is TRBV6-5 and J usage is TRBJ1-2, with D possibly being TRBD1 (6 bases). V was clipped by 4 bases and J by 5 bases, with 11 bases between them. CDR3 length: 13 amino acids. Looked up from germline, CDR1 is MNHEY and CDR2 is SVGAGI.